Listed below are T cell receptor beta chains from one sample, sequenced in a study of blood T cell repertoires in COVID-19. Method: immunoSEQ multiplex PCR; TCRdb's copy keeps in-frame clones and lacks some. The sample holds 140,000 to 150,000 clones, 80% to 90% seen once. Sequencing was performed on peripheral blood. The receptors were sampled from a man aged 60 to 69 with active or convalescent COVID-19. Each CDR3 is given with its conserved first and last residue. The D gene is left open where the match is weak. Some rows have no size entry. The others give once, few or many, or a class for an expanded clone.

d_gene: TRBD1
v_gene: TRBV27
abundance: .
j_gene: TRBJ1-5
CDR3nt: TGTGCCAGCAGTTCAACAGGGACAGGGGGCTTCAATCAGCCCCAGCATTTT
CDR3aa: CASSSTGTGGFNQPQHF

d_gene: TRBD2
v_gene: TRBV6-5
abundance: .
j_gene: TRBJ2-3
CDR3nt: TGTGCCAGCAGTTACCAAGCGGGGTTCACAGATACGCAGTATTTT
CDR3aa: CASSYQAGFTDTQYF

d_gene: .
v_gene: TRBV6-5
abundance: .
j_gene: TRBJ2-5
CDR3nt: TGTGCCAGCAGTTACTCCTCGGAGACCCAGTACTTC
CDR3aa: CASSYSSETQYF

d_gene: .
v_gene: TRBV4-1
abundance: .
j_gene: TRBJ2-1
CDR3nt: TGCGCCAGCAGCCAACAGGGAGGTGAGCAGTTCTTC
CDR3aa: CASSQQGGEQFF

d_gene: .
v_gene: TRBV7-2
abundance: .
j_gene: TRBJ2-7
CDR3nt: TGTGCCAGCAGCTACCCCCCTCGGTGGGAGCAGTACTTC
CDR3aa: CASSYPPRWEQYF

d_gene: .
v_gene: TRBV5-5
abundance: .
j_gene: TRBJ1-3
CDR3nt: TGTGCCAGCAGGGCCGGGACACTGAACGGAAACACCATATATTTT
CDR3aa: CASRAGTLNGNTIYF

d_gene: TRBD2
v_gene: TRBV24-1
abundance: .
j_gene: TRBJ2-3
CDR3nt: TGTGCCACCAGTGATGTTATAGCGGGGGGCACAGATACGCAGTATTTT
CDR3aa: CATSDVIAGGTDTQYF

d_gene: TRBD1
v_gene: TRBV11-1
abundance: .
j_gene: TRBJ1-2
CDR3nt: TGTGCCAGCAGCTTAGGCCGGGACAGGGCCAACTATGGCTACACCTTC
CDR3aa: CASSLGRDRANYGYTF

d_gene: .
v_gene: TRBV28
abundance: .
j_gene: TRBJ2-3
CDR3nt: TGTGCCAGCACCCTGCGGCAGATGAGCACAGATACGCAGTATTTT
CDR3aa: CASTLRQMSTDTQYF

d_gene: TRBD2
v_gene: TRBV28
abundance: .
j_gene: TRBJ2-7
CDR3nt: TGTGCCACCACTAGCGGGGCTCCTGGGGTGCAGTACTTC
CDR3aa: CATTSGAPGVQYF

d_gene: TRBD2
v_gene: TRBV19
abundance: .
j_gene: TRBJ2-1
CDR3nt: TGTGCCAGTACCATCGGGCGGGGGGCTCACAATGAGCAGTTCTTC
CDR3aa: CASTIGRGAHNEQFF

d_gene: .
v_gene: TRBV28
abundance: once
j_gene: TRBJ1-6
CDR3nt: TGTGCCAGCACGGGGGTCAACTCACCCCTCCACTTT
CDR3aa: CASTGVNSPLHF

d_gene: TRBD2
v_gene: TRBV28
abundance: .
j_gene: TRBJ2-7
CDR3nt: TGTGCCAGCAGTTTTACTAGCGGGAGAACGGGCCTTTCTACCTACGAGCAGTACTTC
CDR3aa: CASSFTSGRTGLSTYEQYF

d_gene: .
v_gene: TRBV28
abundance: .
j_gene: TRBJ1-1
CDR3nt: TGTGCCAGCAGTCTTTTATACTCGGTGACTGAAGCTTTCTTT
CDR3aa: CASSLLYSVTEAFF

d_gene: TRBD1
v_gene: TRBV4-2
abundance: .
j_gene: TRBJ2-4
CDR3nt: TGTGCCAGCAGCCAAGAGGGGACAGCAGCCAAAAACATTCAGTACTTC
CDR3aa: CASSQEGTAAKNIQYF

d_gene: .
v_gene: TRBV19
abundance: .
j_gene: TRBJ2-1
CDR3nt: TGTGCCAGTAGTCCACGACAGGTTAGCTCCTACAATGAGCAGTTCTTC
CDR3aa: CASSPRQVSSYNEQFF

d_gene: TRBD2
v_gene: TRBV6-2/TRBV6-3
abundance: .
j_gene: TRBJ2-1
CDR3nt: TGTGCCAGCAGTACTCGACTAGCGAGCTCCTACAATGAGCAGTTCTTC
CDR3aa: CASSTRLASSYNEQFF

d_gene: TRBD1
v_gene: TRBV4-1
abundance: .
j_gene: TRBJ1-2
CDR3nt: TGCGCCAGCAGCCAAGCCCCCGGACAGGCTAACTATGGCTACACCTTC
CDR3aa: CASSQAPGQANYGYTF

d_gene: TRBD1
v_gene: TRBV7-9
abundance: .
j_gene: TRBJ1-2
CDR3nt: TGTGCCAGCAGCGAGGACAGGGGGCGCTATGGCTACACCTTC
CDR3aa: CASSEDRGRYGYTF

d_gene: .
v_gene: TRBV7-2
abundance: .
j_gene: TRBJ1-5
CDR3nt: TGTGCCAGCAGCCAGCGGTTGGATCAGCCCCAGCATTTT
CDR3aa: CASSQRLDQPQHF

d_gene: .
v_gene: TRBV28
abundance: .
j_gene: TRBJ2-4
CDR3nt: TGTGCCAGCAGTTTATTTACGGGGGGCCGCGTCCAAAACATTCAGTACTTC
CDR3aa: CASSLFTGGRVQNIQYF

d_gene: TRBD1
v_gene: TRBV11-2
abundance: .
j_gene: TRBJ1-1
CDR3nt: TGTGCCAGCAGCTTAGATCTAGCAGGGGGCTACACTGAAGCTTTCTTT
CDR3aa: CASSLDLAGGYTEAFF

d_gene: TRBD2
v_gene: TRBV18
abundance: .
j_gene: TRBJ2-1
CDR3nt: TGTGCCAGCTCACCACCGGGACTAGCGGGGGGGTATGAGCAGTTCTTC
CDR3aa: CASSPPGLAGGYEQFF

d_gene: TRBD2
v_gene: TRBV13
abundance: .
j_gene: TRBJ2-5
CDR3nt: TGTGCCAGCAGCACGGCTAGCGGGGGGGTGGCAGAGACCCAGTACTTC
CDR3aa: CASSTASGGVAETQYF

d_gene: .
v_gene: TRBV6-6
abundance: .
j_gene: TRBJ1-3
CDR3nt: TGTGCCAGCAGTCGTGAGAGGGACTCTGGAAACACCATATATTTT
CDR3aa: CASSRERDSGNTIYF

d_gene: .
v_gene: TRBV28
abundance: few
j_gene: TRBJ2-7
CDR3nt: TGTGCCAGCGCGAGTAACTCCTACGAGCAGTACTTC
CDR3aa: CASASNSYEQYF

d_gene: TRBD1
v_gene: TRBV10-1
abundance: .
j_gene: TRBJ1-1
CDR3nt: TGCGCCAGCAGTTTCTTGACGGGACAGGGGGCAGACACTGAAGCTTTCTTT
CDR3aa: CASSFLTGQGADTEAFF

d_gene: .
v_gene: TRBV5-6
abundance: .
j_gene: TRBJ1-2
CDR3nt: TGTGCCAGCAGCTTGTTCCAGGGAGGTGGCTACACCTTC
CDR3aa: CASSLFQGGGYTF

d_gene: TRBD1
v_gene: TRBV7-9
abundance: .
j_gene: TRBJ1-4
CDR3nt: TGTGCCAGCAGCTTTGACAGGGGGATAAGTTTTGCAAAACTGTTTTTT
CDR3aa: CASSFDRGISFAKLFF

d_gene: TRBD1
v_gene: TRBV3-1/TRBV3-2
abundance: .
j_gene: TRBJ1-1
CDR3nt: TGTGCCAGCAGCCATGGGACAGGGGGAACTGAAGCTTTCTTT
CDR3aa: CASSHGTGGTEAFF

d_gene: TRBD1
v_gene: TRBV6-6
abundance: few
j_gene: TRBJ2-3
CDR3nt: TGTGCCAGCAGTCTTGGACAGGGGGGGGATACGCAGTATTTT
CDR3aa: CASSLGQGGDTQYF

d_gene: TRBD1
v_gene: TRBV7-2
abundance: .
j_gene: TRBJ2-5
CDR3nt: TGTGCCAGCAGCTTAAACAGGGGGCAAGAGACCCAGTACTTC
CDR3aa: CASSLNRGQETQYF

d_gene: TRBD1
v_gene: TRBV24-1
abundance: .
j_gene: TRBJ2-3
CDR3nt: TGTGCCACCAGTGATTTTACCGGGACAGGGGTAGATACGCAGTATTTT
CDR3aa: CATSDFTGTGVDTQYF

d_gene: TRBD1
v_gene: TRBV28
abundance: .
j_gene: TRBJ2-5
CDR3nt: TGTGCCAGCAGTTCATATGGACAGGGGCGAGAGACCCAGTACTTC
CDR3aa: CASSSYGQGRETQYF

d_gene: .
v_gene: TRBV3-1/TRBV3-2
abundance: few
j_gene: TRBJ2-5
CDR3nt: TGTGCCAGCAGCCAAGGTCGGCAAGAGACCCAGTACTTC
CDR3aa: CASSQGRQETQYF

d_gene: .
v_gene: TRBV30
abundance: .
j_gene: TRBJ1-5
CDR3nt: TGTGCCTGGAGTGTAGCTCGCAATCAGCCCCAGCATTTT
CDR3aa: CAWSVARNQPQHF

d_gene: .
v_gene: TRBV19
abundance: .
j_gene: TRBJ1-2
CDR3nt: TGTGCCAGTAGTACCCCCTTAGGCAGGGAAGGTAATGGCTACACCTTC
CDR3aa: CASSTPLGREGNGYTF

d_gene: .
v_gene: TRBV10-2
abundance: .
j_gene: TRBJ1-1
CDR3nt: TGCGCCAGTACAGGGTCGATTATGAACACTGAAGCTTTCTTT
CDR3aa: CASTGSIMNTEAFF

d_gene: .
v_gene: TRBV19
abundance: .
j_gene: TRBJ1-3
CDR3nt: TGTGCCAGTCACCGAGTCGACAGCTCTGGAAACACCATATATTTT
CDR3aa: CASHRVDSSGNTIYF

d_gene: TRBD2
v_gene: TRBV10-3
abundance: .
j_gene: TRBJ2-7
CDR3nt: TGTGCCATCAGTGAGTCGCCCGGACTAGCGGGAGGAGCCTCCTACGAGCAGTACTTC
CDR3aa: CAISESPGLAGGASYEQYF

d_gene: TRBD1
v_gene: TRBV4-2
abundance: .
j_gene: TRBJ2-3
CDR3nt: TGTGCCAGCAGCCGGGACAGGGGGTCAGATACGCAGTATTTT
CDR3aa: CASSRDRGSDTQYF

d_gene: TRBD1
v_gene: TRBV5-5
abundance: once
j_gene: TRBJ1-2
CDR3nt: TGTGCCAGCAGCCCAGGGACAGCCACTCAACACACCTTC
CDR3aa: CASSPGTATQHTF

d_gene: TRBD2
v_gene: TRBV7-9
abundance: .
j_gene: TRBJ2-1
CDR3nt: TGTGCCAGCAGCCCCCCACTTCTAGCGGGGGGGCCGGGTGAGCAGTTCTTC
CDR3aa: CASSPPLLAGGPGEQFF

d_gene: .
v_gene: TRBV28
abundance: .
j_gene: TRBJ1-2
CDR3nt: TGTGCCAGCAGTCCACCGGCCAGGTCGAACTATGGCTACACCTTC
CDR3aa: CASSPPARSNYGYTF

d_gene: .
v_gene: TRBV9
abundance: .
j_gene: TRBJ1-3
CDR3nt: TGTGCCAGCAGCGTAGACCCCAACAGGAGCTCTGGAAACACCATATATTTT
CDR3aa: CASSVDPNRSSGNTIYF

d_gene: .
v_gene: TRBV4-3
abundance: once
j_gene: TRBJ1-4
CDR3nt: TGCGCCAGCAGCCAAGCAAAGTCTCAGGGGAAACTGTTTTTT
CDR3aa: CASSQAKSQGKLFF

d_gene: TRBD2
v_gene: TRBV19
abundance: few
j_gene: TRBJ2-4
CDR3nt: TGTGCCAGTAGCGTCTCTGGGACTAGCTACATTCAGTACTTC
CDR3aa: CASSVSGTSYIQYF

d_gene: .
v_gene: TRBV9
abundance: .
j_gene: TRBJ2-2
CDR3nt: TGTGCCAGCAGCGCCACCTGGCCCGGGGAGCTGTTTTTT
CDR3aa: CASSATWPGELFF

d_gene: TRBD1
v_gene: TRBV3-1/TRBV3-2
abundance: .
j_gene: TRBJ2-1
CDR3nt: TGTGCCAGCAGCCAACTAAGGGGGACAGGGAATGAGCAGTTCTTC
CDR3aa: CASSQLRGTGNEQFF

d_gene: TRBD1
v_gene: TRBV29-1
abundance: .
j_gene: TRBJ2-5
CDR3nt: TGCAGCGTTGAAGATTCCACAGGGGGCAAAGAGACCCAGTACTTC
CDR3aa: CSVEDSTGGKETQYF

d_gene: TRBD1
v_gene: TRBV27
abundance: .
j_gene: TRBJ1-3
CDR3nt: TGTGCCAGCAGGAAACAGGGGGCCTCCGGAAACACCATATATTTT
CDR3aa: CASRKQGASGNTIYF

d_gene: .
v_gene: TRBV2
abundance: .
j_gene: TRBJ2-3
CDR3nt: TGTGCCAGCATGGAAGGGGCGTCAGATACGCAGTATTTT
CDR3aa: CASMEGASDTQYF

d_gene: .
v_gene: TRBV3-1/TRBV3-2
abundance: .
j_gene: TRBJ1-6
CDR3nt: TGTGCCAGCAGCCGGTCACTTAATTCACCCCTCCACTTT
CDR3aa: CASSRSLNSPLHF

d_gene: TRBD2
v_gene: TRBV2
abundance: .
j_gene: TRBJ2-5
CDR3nt: TGTGCCAGCAGTGTCGGACTAGCGGGGGCCTGGGAGACCCAGTACTTC
CDR3aa: CASSVGLAGAWETQYF

d_gene: TRBD1
v_gene: TRBV5-1
abundance: .
j_gene: TRBJ1-6
CDR3nt: TGCGCCAGCAGCTTGCTCGACAGGGATTCACCCCTCCACTTT
CDR3aa: CASSLLDRDSPLHF